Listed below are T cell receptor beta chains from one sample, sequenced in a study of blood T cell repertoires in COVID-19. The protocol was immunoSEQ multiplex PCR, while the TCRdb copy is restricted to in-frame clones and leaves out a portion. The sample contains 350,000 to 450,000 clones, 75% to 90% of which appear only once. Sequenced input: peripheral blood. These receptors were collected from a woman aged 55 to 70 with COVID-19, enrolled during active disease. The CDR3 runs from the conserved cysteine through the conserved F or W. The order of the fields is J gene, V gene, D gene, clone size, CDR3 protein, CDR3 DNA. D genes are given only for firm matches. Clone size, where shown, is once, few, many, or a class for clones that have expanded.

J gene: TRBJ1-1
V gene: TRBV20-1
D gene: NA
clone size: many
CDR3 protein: CSASPGVNTEAFF
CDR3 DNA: TGCAGTGCTAGTCCCGGGGTGAACACTGAAGCTTTCTTT

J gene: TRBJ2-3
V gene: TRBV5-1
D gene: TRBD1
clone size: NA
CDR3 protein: CASSPGTGPRDTQYF
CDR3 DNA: TGCGCCAGCAGCCCAGGGACAGGGCCACGGGATACGCAGTATTTT

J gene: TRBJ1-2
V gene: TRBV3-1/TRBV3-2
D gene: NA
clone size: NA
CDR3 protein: CASSREVNYGYTF
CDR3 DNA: TGTGCCAGCAGCCGGGAGGTTAACTATGGCTACACCTTC

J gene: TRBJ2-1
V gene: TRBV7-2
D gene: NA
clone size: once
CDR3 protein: CASSLARNEQFF
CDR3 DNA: TGTGCCAGCAGCTTAGCCCGCAATGAGCAGTTCTTC

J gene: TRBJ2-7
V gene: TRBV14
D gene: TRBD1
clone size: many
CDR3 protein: CASSPGQGSYEQYF
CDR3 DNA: TGTGCCAGCAGCCCGGGACAGGGGTCCTACGAGCAGTACTTC

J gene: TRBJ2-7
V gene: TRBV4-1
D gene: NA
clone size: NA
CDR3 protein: CASSQDPSPARGRLNSYEQYF
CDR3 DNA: TGCGCCAGCAGCCAAGATCCCTCCCCCGCGCGGGGGCGCCTAAATTCCTACGAGCAGTACTTC

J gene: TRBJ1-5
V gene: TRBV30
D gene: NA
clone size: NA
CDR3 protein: CAWGAGNNQPQHF
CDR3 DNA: TGTGCCTGGGGGGCGGGGAACAATCAGCCCCAGCATTTT

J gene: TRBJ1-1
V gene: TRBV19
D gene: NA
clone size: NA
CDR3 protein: CATTGRYTEAFF
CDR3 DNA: TGTGCCACCACTGGGAGGTACACTGAAGCTTTCTTT

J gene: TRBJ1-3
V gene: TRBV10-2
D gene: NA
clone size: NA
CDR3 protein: CASSESWGAGNTIYF
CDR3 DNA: TGCGCCAGCAGTGAGTCGTGGGGGGCTGGAAACACCATATATTTT

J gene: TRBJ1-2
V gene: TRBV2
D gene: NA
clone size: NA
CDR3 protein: CASTMAGLDYGYTF
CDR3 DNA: TGTGCCAGCACCATGGCAGGGCTGGACTATGGCTACACCTTC

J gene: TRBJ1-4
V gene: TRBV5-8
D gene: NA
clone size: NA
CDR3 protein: CASSLAPGTGGNEKLFF
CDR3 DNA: TGTGCCAGCAGCTTAGCCCCCGGGACCGGGGGAAATGAAAAACTGTTTTTT

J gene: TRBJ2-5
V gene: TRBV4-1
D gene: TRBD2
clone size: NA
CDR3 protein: CASSQVAGGPRETQYF
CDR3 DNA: TGCGCCAGCAGCCAAGTAGCGGGGGGGCCGAGAGAGACCCAGTACTTC

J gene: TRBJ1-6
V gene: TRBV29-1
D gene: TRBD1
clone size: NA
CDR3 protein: CSVSSGTGNNSPLHF
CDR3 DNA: TGCAGCGTTTCATCCGGGACAGGGAATAATTCACCCCTCCACTTT

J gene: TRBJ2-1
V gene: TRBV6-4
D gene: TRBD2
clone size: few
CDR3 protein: CASSDSGGGSLNEQFF
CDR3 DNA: TGTGCCAGCAGTGACTCGGGCGGGGGGAGTTTGAATGAGCAGTTCTTC

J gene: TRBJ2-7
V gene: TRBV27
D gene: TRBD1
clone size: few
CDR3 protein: CAVGGEAYEQYF
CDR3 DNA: TGTGCCGTAGGGGGCGAAGCCTACGAGCAGTACTTC

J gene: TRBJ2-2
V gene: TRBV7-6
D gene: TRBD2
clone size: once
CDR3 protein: CASSSRYRGGPVTGELFF
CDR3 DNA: TGTGCCAGCAGTTCCCGTTATCGGGGGGGGCCCGTGACCGGGGAGCTGTTTTTT

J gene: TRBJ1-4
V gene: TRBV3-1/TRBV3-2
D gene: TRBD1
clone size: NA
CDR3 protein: CASSQYRGNEKLFF
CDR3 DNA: TGTGCCAGCAGCCAATACAGGGGGAATGAAAAACTGTTTTTT

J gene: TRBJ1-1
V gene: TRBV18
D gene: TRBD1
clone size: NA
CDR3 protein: CASSEDREEAFF
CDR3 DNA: TGTGCCAGCTCAGAAGACAGGGAGGAAGCTTTCTTT

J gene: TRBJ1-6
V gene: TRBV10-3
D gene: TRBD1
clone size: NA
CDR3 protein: CAISPGLGQGRSPLHF
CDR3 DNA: TGTGCCATCAGTCCAGGCCTGGGACAGGGCCGCTCACCCCTCCACTTT

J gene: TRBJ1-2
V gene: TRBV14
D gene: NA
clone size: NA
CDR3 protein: CASSQDQTAYYGYTF
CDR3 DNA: TGTGCCAGCAGCCAAGACCAGACAGCCTACTATGGCTACACCTTC

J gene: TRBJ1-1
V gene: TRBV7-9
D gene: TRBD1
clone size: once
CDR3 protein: CASSRDRATEAFF
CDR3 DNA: TGTGCCAGCAGCCGGGACAGGGCTACTGAAGCTTTCTTT

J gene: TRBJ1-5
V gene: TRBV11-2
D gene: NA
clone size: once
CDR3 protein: CASSLGGGSQPQHF
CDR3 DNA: TGTGCCAGCAGCTTAGGCGGGGGGAGTCAGCCCCAGCATTTT

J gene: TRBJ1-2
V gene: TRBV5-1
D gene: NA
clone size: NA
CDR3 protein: CASSLESPNYGYTF
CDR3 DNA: TGCGCCAGCAGCTTGGAAAGCCCTAACTATGGCTACACCTTC

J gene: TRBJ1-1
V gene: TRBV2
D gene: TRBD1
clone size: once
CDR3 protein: CASTGTANTEAFF
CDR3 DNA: TGTGCCAGCACTGGGACAGCTAACACTGAAGCTTTCTTT

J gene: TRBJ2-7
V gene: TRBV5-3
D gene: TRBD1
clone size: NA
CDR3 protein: CARSPYVQGNYEQYF
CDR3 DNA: TGTGCCAGAAGCCCTTATGTACAGGGGAACTACGAGCAGTACTTC

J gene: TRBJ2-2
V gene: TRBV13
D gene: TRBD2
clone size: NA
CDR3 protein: CASSSTKTLAGANTGELFF
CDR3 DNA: TGTGCCAGCAGCTCGACCAAGACACTAGCGGGTGCGAACACCGGGGAGCTGTTTTTT

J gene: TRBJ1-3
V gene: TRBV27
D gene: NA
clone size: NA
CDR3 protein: CASSPSPGDSGNTIYF
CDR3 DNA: TGTGCCAGCAGTCCTTCCCCGGGAGACTCTGGAAACACCATATATTTT

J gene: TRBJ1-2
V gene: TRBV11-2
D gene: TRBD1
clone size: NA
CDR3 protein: CASSSTIRQGSYGYTF
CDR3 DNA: TGTGCCAGCAGCTCCACCATAAGACAGGGAAGCTATGGCTACACCTTC

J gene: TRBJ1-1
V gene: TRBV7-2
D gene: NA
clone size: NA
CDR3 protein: CASSVAAVNTEAFF
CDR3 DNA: TGTGCCAGCAGCGTAGCTGCAGTGAACACTGAAGCTTTCTTT

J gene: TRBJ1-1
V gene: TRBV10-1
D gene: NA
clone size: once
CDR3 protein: CASSEAGNTEAFF
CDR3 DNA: TGCGCCAGCAGTGAGGCGGGGAACACTGAAGCTTTCTTT

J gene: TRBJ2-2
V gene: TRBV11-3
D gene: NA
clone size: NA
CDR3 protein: CASSLHQGDTGELFF
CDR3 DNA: TGTGCCAGCAGCTTACATCAAGGAGACACCGGGGAGCTGTTTTTT

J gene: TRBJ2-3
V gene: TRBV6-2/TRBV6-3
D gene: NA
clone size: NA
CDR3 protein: CASSTRGTSTDTQYF
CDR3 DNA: TGTGCCAGCAGTACCCGGGGGACTTCCACAGATACGCAGTATTTT

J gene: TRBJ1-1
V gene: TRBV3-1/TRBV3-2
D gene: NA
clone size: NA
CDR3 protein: CASSHQGVNTEAFF
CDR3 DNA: TGTGCCAGCAGCCACCAAGGGGTGAACACTGAAGCTTTCTTT

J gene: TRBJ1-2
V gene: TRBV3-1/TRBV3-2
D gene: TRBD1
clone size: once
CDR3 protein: CASSRGTVNRVYGYTF
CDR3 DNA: TGTGCCAGCAGCCGAGGGACAGTCAATCGGGTCTATGGCTACACCTTC

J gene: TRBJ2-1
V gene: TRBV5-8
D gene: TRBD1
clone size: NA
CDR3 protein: CASSHRGQGNNEQFF
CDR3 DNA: TGTGCCAGCAGCCATAGGGGACAGGGTAACAATGAGCAGTTCTTC

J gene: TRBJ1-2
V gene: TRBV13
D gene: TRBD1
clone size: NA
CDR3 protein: CASSFNPGQGGYGYTF
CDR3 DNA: TGTGCCAGCAGCTTTAATCCGGGACAGGGAGGCTATGGCTACACCTTC

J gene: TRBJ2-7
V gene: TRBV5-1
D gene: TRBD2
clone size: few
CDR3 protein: CASRTSGFSSYEQYF
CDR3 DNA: TGCGCCAGCAGAACTAGCGGATTCTCTTCCTACGAGCAGTACTTC

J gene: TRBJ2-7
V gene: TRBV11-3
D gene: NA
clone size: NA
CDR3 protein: CASSLGFRASYEQYF
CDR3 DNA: TGTGCCAGCAGCTTAGGGTTCAGGGCCTCCTACGAGCAGTACTTC

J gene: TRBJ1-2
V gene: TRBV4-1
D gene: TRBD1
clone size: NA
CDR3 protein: CASSQVLRDRGSGYTF
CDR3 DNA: TGCGCCAGCAGCCAAGTATTACGAGACAGGGGGTCGGGCTACACCTTC

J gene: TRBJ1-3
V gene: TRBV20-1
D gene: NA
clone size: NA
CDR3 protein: CSASNLMGDISGNTIYF
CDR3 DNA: TGCAGTGCTAGTAATCTCATGGGGGACATCTCTGGAAACACCATATATTTT

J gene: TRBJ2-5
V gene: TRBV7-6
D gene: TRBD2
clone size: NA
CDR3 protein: CASSGSGGQETQYF
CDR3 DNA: TGTGCCAGCTCCGGTAGCGGGGGCCAAGAGACCCAGTACTTC